The entry below describes one T cell receptor beta chain. The antigen remains undetermined. The study profiled TCR beta VDJ and CDR3 using genomic DNA as template. TCRdb redid the calling of the reads with MiXCR, one entry per CDR3 protein. The sample yields 35,000 to 40,000 distinct CDR3 sequences, 65% to 80% seen once. The data were taken from a study of CD8+CD57+ T cells in acquired aplastic anemia. Study summary: Sorted cells (CD4+ and CD8+) yielded DNA amounts that averaged approximately 2.9 ug. Regarding the study as a whole: Patients and controls had in common 25 to 30 CD8+ CDR3 sequences. Significance was not reached for CD8+ Simpson's diversity between patients and controls.

V lost 2 bases, J lost 9 bases, and 11 bases lay in between. From germline, CDR1 is MGHDK and CDR2 SYGVNS. This CDR3 region has 13 residues. V and J are TRBV25-1 and TRBJ1-5, with D hard to call. The clonotype originates from a human donor in good health, serving as a control. Sequenced input: sorted CD4+, CD8+, or CD8+CD57+ T cells (not recorded which) from PBMCs. The CDR3 loop is CASSEAQAGPQHF. For the CDR3, the DNA is TGTGCCAGCAGTGAAGCCCAAGCAGGGCCCCAGCATTTT.